This is a list of T cell receptor beta chains from one sample in a study of blood T cell repertoires in COVID-19. TCRdb's copy holds only in-frame clones and misses some; the assay was immunoSEQ multiplex PCR. This table holds 250,000 to 300,000 clones, about 90% found once. Source material: peripheral blood. The receptors were gathered from a woman aged 30 to 39 with COVID-19, enrolled during active disease. The conserved cysteine and the conserved F or W are not part of the CDR3 here. The order of the fields is clone size, J gene, V gene, CDR3 protein. For some rows the clone size is stated as once, few or many, or as a class when expanded; others skip it.

few	TRBJ2-7	TRBV9	ASSVGGGDYYEQY
NA	TRBJ1-5	TRBV6-5	ASSYSGGVGQPQH
NA	TRBJ2-1	TRBV6-5	ASSLLAGGYGNEQF
NA	TRBJ1-4	TRBV10-2	ASSESLSSGKLF
NA	TRBJ2-7	TRBV11-3	ASSPNSYEQY
few	TRBJ1-2	TRBV18	ASSPRGTGVRYGYT
NA	TRBJ1-5	TRBV19	ASSLTGGFSQPQH
NA	TRBJ2-7	TRBV6-5	AIDSYEQY
once	TRBJ2-3	TRBV27	ASSPTSGGPDTQY
NA	TRBJ2-5	TRBV5-1	ASSSGPQETQY
NA	TRBJ1-2	TRBV5-6	ASSLWGGLTHGYT
once	TRBJ1-2	TRBV24-1	ATSVQRQVYGYT
NA	TRBJ2-3	TRBV5-4	ASSLTIDTDTQY
NA	TRBJ2-7	TRBV10-3	AISAGQGGRYEQY
NA	TRBJ2-7	TRBV2	ASSHPGQSSYEQY
NA	TRBJ1-5	TRBV19	ASSIPPSSGESQPQH
NA	TRBJ2-1	TRBV6-5	ASSPDRASYNEQF
NA	TRBJ2-7	TRBV28	ASGTHYEQY
NA	TRBJ1-4	TRBV7-8	ASSLDTNEKLF
NA	TRBJ2-4	TRBV6-5	ASSYSGSKNIQY
NA	TRBJ2-4	TRBV20-1	SSVLENIQY
NA	TRBJ1-4	TRBV11-2	ASSSPGTDNEKLF
NA	TRBJ1-1	TRBV9	ASSSSPNTEAF
NA	TRBJ2-5	TRBV10-3	AISGNREETQY
NA	TRBJ2-3	TRBV16	ASSPQAGLTTDTQY
NA	TRBJ1-2	TRBV27	ASSRQGGLGGYT
few	TRBJ2-2	TRBV5-8	ASPTGLLVFGELF
NA	TRBJ2-7	TRBV5-1	ASSLTSGGVKSYEQY
NA	TRBJ2-1	TRBV7-8	ASSLVQGTGWHNEQF
NA	TRBJ1-6	TRBV19	ASTPGLNNSPLH